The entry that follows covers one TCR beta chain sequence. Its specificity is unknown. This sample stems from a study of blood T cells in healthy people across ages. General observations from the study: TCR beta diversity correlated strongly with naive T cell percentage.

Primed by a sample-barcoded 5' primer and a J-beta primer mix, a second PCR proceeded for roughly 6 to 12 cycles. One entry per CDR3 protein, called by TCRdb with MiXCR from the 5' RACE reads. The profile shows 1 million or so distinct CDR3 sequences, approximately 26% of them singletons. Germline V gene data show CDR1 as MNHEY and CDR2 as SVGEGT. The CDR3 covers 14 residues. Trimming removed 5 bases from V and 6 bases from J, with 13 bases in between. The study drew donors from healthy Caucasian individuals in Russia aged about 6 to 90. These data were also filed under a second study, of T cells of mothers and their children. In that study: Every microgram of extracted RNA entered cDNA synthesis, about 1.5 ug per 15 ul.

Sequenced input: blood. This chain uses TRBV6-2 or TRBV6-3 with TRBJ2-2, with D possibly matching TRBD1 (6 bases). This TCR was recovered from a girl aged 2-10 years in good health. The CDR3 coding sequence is TGTGCCAGCAGTCCGACAGGAAAGGCCGGGGAGCTGTTTTTT. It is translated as CASSPTGKAGELFF.